These 14 T cell receptor beta chains were all obtained from the same sample, sequenced in a study of blood T cell repertoires in COVID-19. Measured with immunoSEQ multiplex PCR; TCRdb has only the in-frame clones, and not every one. The sample has around 250,000 clones; about 87% are singletons. Sequencing was done on a sample of PBMCs or T cells enriched from blood (not recorded which). The receptors derive from a woman in her thirties or forties who had been exposed to COVID-19.

This clone was counted a single time. The V gene is TRBV11-2, the J gene TRBJ1-4; D unclear. The germline V gene encodes CDR1 SGHAT and CDR2 FQNNGV. V gave up 2 bases and J gave up 12 bases, with 13 bases separating them. This CDR3 is 13 amino acids long. The CDR3 nucleotides read TGTGCCAGCAGCTTAAGCCCTCAACGGGAACTGTTTTTT. Translating gives CASSLSPQRELFF. Supplemented by reference TRBV11-2 and TRBJ1-4, the full variable domain reads EAGVAQSPRYKIIEKRQSVAFWCNPISGHATLYWYQQILGQGPKLLIQFQNNGVVDDSQLPKDRFSAERLKGVDSTLKIQPAKLEDSAVYLCASSLSPQRELFFGSGTQLSVL.

The chain carries TRBV27 and TRBJ2-3; D is possibly TRBD2 (7 bases). The length of the CDR3 is 15 residues. CDR1 is MNHEY and CDR2 is SMNVEV in the germline V gene (reference sequence). The germline V and J ends were trimmed by 7 bases and 5 bases, with 19 bases remaining between them. The CDR3 here is CASTKNLGGQDTQYF. CDR3 nucleotides: TGTGCCAGCACCAAAAATCTGGGGGGGCAAGATACGCAGTATTTT.

This clone was found a few times. The chain is built from TRBV19 and TRBJ1-2; D might be TRBD1 (6 bases). There are 15 residues in the CDR3. Germline CDR1 is LNHDA and CDR2 is SQIVND (reference sequence). V lost 1 base and J lost 4, with 13 bases in between. The CDR3 loop is CASSIGRQAPYGYTF. The CDR3 DNA sequence: TGTGCCAGTAGTATAGGGAGACAGGCTCCCTATGGCTACACCTTC. The complete variable domain, with remaining parts taken from reference TRBV19 and TRBJ1-2, reads DGGITQSPKYLFRKEGQNVTLSCEQNLNHDAMYWYRQDPGQGLRLIYYSQIVNDFQKGDIAEGYSVSREKKESFPLTVTSAQKNPTAFYLCASSIGRQAPYGYTFGSGTRLTVV.

The chain is built from TRBV28 and TRBJ1-5, with 11 nucleotides matching TRBD1. V trimming: 6 bases; J trimming: 7 bases; junction bases outside the gene matches: 5. Germline V gene data show CDR1 as MDHEN and CDR2 as SYDVKM. The CDR3 has 14 amino acids. CDR3 in DNA: TGTGCCAGCAGCCGGGACAGGGGGGCCCAGCCCCAGCATTTT. Its protein is CASSRDRGAQPQHF.

The chain employs TRBV28 and TRBJ2-5; tentatively, D is TRBD1 (5 bases). The length of the CDR3 is 13 residues. Germline V CDR1 and CDR2: MDHEN, SYDVKM. V lost 6 bases to trimming and J lost 4 bases, with 12 bases between them. The CDR3 protein is CASRKQEGETQYF. CDR3 nucleotide sequence: TGTGCCAGCAGGAAACAGGAAGGAGAGACCCAGTACTTC.

The gene calls are TRBV4-2 and TRBJ1-6; no clear D. Trimming cost V 1 base and J 8 bases, with 15 bases left between them. The CDR3 extends over 16 amino acids. Looked up from germline, CDR1 is LGHNA and CDR2 is YNFKEQ. The CDR3, as DNA: TGTGCCAGCAGCCAAGCCTCCCCCAACGGGGATTCACCCCTCCACTTT. Translating it yields CASSQASPNGDSPLHF.

The V and J genes are TRBV28 and TRBJ1-5, with D possibly matching TRBD1 (5 bases). The germline CDR1 and CDR2 sequences are MDHEN and SYDVKM. V shed 5 bases and J shed 4 bases, with 9 bases lying between them. The CDR3 is made up of 13 amino acids. The CDR3 DNA sequence: TGTGCCAGCAGTACTGCAGGGAATCAGCCCCAGCATTTT. It specifies CASSTAGNQPQHF.

The chain employs TRBV19 and TRBJ2-3; D is undetermined. V lost 3 bases and J 3 bases, leaving 10 bases between the germline ends. Germline V CDR1 and CDR2: LNHDA, SQIVND (reference sequence). The CDR3 runs to 14 residues. The CDR3 protein is CASSILLGTDTQYF. In nucleotides, the CDR3 is TGTGCCAGTAGTATTCTTCTAGGTACAGATACGCAGTATTTT.

The genes are TRBV10-3 and TRBJ1-5; 12 bases match TRBD1. The CDR3 is made up of 15 amino acids. With 4 bases clipped from V and 5 bases from J, the junction kept 3 bases outside the gene matches. The V gene's germline CDR1 is ENHRY and CDR2 SYGVKD. CDR3 nucleotide sequence: TGTGCCATCAGTGGGGACAGGGGGCGCGATCAGCCCCAGCATTTT. It specifies CAISGDRGRDQPQHF.

DNA of the CDR3: TGCGCCAGCAGTGAGACTAGCGGGAGGACCACCTACGAGCAGTACGTC. It encodes CASSETSGRTTYEQYV. The V gene is TRBV10-2, the J gene TRBJ2-7, with 12 bases that match TRBD2. CDR1 is WSHSY and CDR2 is SAAADI in the germline V gene. The CDR3 runs to 16 residues. J lost 2 bases, V lost 2 bases, and 4 bases had no gene match.

V is TRBV10-3 and J is TRBJ1-1; D is undetermined. Trimming took off 10 bases at V and 0 bases at J, with 12 bases between the two ends. Germline CDR1 and CDR2: ENHRY and SYGVKD. This CDR3 is 13 amino acids long. CDR3 bases: TGTGCCAGCTCAGAGGGAATGAACACTGAAGCTTTCTTT. Protein product: CASSEGMNTEAFF.

The gene calls are TRBV28 and TRBJ2-3; 12 bases are shared with TRBD2. V trimming: 2 bases; J trimming: 0 bases; junction bases outside the gene matches: 12. The CDR3 is made up of 20 amino acids. The germline V gene has CDR1 MDHEN and CDR2 SYDVKM. Written as DNA, the CDR3 is TGTGCCAGCAGTTTAATTAGACTAGCGGGGGCCTCGTCTAGCACAGATACGCAGTATTTT. Encoded protein: CASSLIRLAGASSSTDTQYF.

V and J are TRBV7-7 and TRBJ2-3; D might be TRBD2 (7 bases). The CDR3 has 16 residues. The V end lost 5 bases, the J end lost 2 bases, and 17 bases lay between the germline ends. CDR1 SSHAT and CDR2 FNYEAQ come from the germline V gene (reference sequence). CDR3 sequence (DNA): TGTGCCAGCAGCCGGGGGGAAGGGACATCCACAGATACGCAGTATTTT. Its protein is CASSRGEGTSTDTQYF.

The chain couples TRBV28 to TRBJ2-7; perhaps TRBD2 as D (8 bases). V was pared by 4 bases and J by 0 bases, with 13 bases between. The germline gives CDR1 MDHEN, CDR2 SYDVKM. This CDR3 contains 15 residues. CDR3 nucleotides: TGTGCCAGCAGTTCGGGAGGGGGCTACTCCTACGAGCAGTACTTC. Its protein is CASSSGGGYSYEQYF.